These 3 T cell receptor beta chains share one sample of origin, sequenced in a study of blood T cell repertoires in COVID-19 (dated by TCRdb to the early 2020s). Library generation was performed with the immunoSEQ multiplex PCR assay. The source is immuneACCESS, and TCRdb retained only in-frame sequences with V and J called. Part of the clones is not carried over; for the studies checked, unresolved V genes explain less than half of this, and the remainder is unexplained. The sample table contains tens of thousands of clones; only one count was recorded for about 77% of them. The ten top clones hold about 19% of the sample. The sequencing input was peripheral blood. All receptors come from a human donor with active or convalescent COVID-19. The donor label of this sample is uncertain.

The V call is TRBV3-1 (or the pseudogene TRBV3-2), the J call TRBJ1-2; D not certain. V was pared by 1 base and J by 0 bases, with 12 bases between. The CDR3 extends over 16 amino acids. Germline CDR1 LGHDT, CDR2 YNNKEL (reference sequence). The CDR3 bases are TGTGCCAGCAGCCAAGGCGCGACATGGCCTAACTATGGCTACACCTTC. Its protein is CASSQGATWPNYGYTF.

CDR3 loop: CASENTYEQYF. The CDR3 DNA is TGTGCCAGCGAAAACACCTACGAGCAGTACTTC. This chain connects TRBV6-6 to TRBJ2-7; D gene ambiguous. CDR1 and CDR2 (germline): MNHNY, SVGAGI (reference sequence). This CDR3 spans 11 amino acids. V was clipped by 8 bases and J by 2 bases, with 7 bases between them.

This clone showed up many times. Written as DNA, the CDR3 is TGTGCCATCAGTGAGGCGACTAGCGGGAGGTTGGCGGACGAGCAGTACTTC. It is translated as CAISEATSGRLADEQYF. The chain is built from TRBV10-3 and TRBJ2-7, with 13 bases aligning to TRBD2. CDR3 length: 17 amino acids. Germline V gene data show CDR1 as ENHRY and CDR2 as SYGVKD. Trimming cost V 2 bases and J 5 bases; bases outside gene matches: 9.